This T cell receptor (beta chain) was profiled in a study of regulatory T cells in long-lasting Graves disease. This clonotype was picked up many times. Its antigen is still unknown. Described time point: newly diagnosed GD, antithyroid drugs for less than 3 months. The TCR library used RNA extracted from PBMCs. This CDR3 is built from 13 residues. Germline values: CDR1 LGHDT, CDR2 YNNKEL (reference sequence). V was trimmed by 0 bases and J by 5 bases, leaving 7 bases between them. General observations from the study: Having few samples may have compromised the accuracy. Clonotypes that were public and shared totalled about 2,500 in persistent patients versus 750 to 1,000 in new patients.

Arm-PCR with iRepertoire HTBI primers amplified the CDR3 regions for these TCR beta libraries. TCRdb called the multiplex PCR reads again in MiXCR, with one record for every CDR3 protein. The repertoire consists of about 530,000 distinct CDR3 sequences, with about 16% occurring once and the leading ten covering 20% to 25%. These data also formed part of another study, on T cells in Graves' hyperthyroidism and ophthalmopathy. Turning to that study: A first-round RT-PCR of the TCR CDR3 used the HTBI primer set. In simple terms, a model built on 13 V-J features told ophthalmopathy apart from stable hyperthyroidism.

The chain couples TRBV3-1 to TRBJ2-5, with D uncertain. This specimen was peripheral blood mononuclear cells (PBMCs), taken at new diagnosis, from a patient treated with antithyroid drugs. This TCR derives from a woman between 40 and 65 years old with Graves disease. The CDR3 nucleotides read TGTGCCAGCAGCCAAGATAACGTGGAGACCCAGTACTTC. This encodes CASSQDNVETQYF.